These T cell receptor beta chains were read from a single sample in a study of shared clonotypes between healthy human individuals. Here immunoSEQ multiplex PCR was the method, and the copy in TCRdb shows in-frame clones only, minus some. The sample lists around 1.5 million clones; around 98% were seen once. The sequenced sample was naive CD4+ T cells sorted from blood. The origin of the receptors is a man aged 30 to 39 in good health. Both conserved end residues are part of each CDR3. Each record gives: V gene, J gene, CDR3 protein.

V gene: TRBV6-1
J gene: TRBJ1-1
CDR3 protein: CAISTGWAEAFF

V gene: TRBV15
J gene: TRBJ2-7
CDR3 protein: CATSGGLAGGNEQYF

V gene: TRBV9
J gene: TRBJ2-7
CDR3 protein: CASSVDPGYEQYF

V gene: TRBV4-3
J gene: TRBJ2-7
CDR3 protein: CASSPGGTLSSYEQYF

V gene: TRBV28
J gene: TRBJ1-1
CDR3 protein: CASSQIPGAMANTEAFF

V gene: TRBV5-4
J gene: TRBJ1-1
CDR3 protein: CASSPARVRGTEAFF

V gene: TRBV5-1
J gene: TRBJ1-2
CDR3 protein: CASSFQGKNGYTF

V gene: TRBV27
J gene: TRBJ2-1
CDR3 protein: CASSPDRASYNEQFF

V gene: TRBV5-1
J gene: TRBJ2-1
CDR3 protein: CASSFPTGNEQFF

V gene: TRBV18
J gene: TRBJ2-1
CDR3 protein: CASSLIAGGPGYNEQFF

V gene: TRBV13
J gene: TRBJ2-7
CDR3 protein: CASSLRLAISYEQYF

V gene: TRBV12-5
J gene: TRBJ2-1
CDR3 protein: CASGLELGRWGEQFF

V gene: TRBV7-9
J gene: TRBJ1-1
CDR3 protein: CASSSLLSRTEAFF

V gene: TRBV6-1
J gene: TRBJ2-5
CDR3 protein: CASSRVGGFQETQYF

V gene: TRBV7-2
J gene: TRBJ2-3
CDR3 protein: CASSASPGLYF

V gene: TRBV9
J gene: TRBJ2-1
CDR3 protein: CASSARPNTYNEQFF

V gene: TRBV7-9
J gene: TRBJ2-5
CDR3 protein: CASSGRWETQYF

V gene: TRBV5-1
J gene: TRBJ2-6
CDR3 protein: CASSFFSGANVLTF

V gene: TRBV4-2
J gene: TRBJ1-1
CDR3 protein: CASSQDLANLNTEAFF

V gene: TRBV30
J gene: TRBJ2-1
CDR3 protein: CAWSRAGAYNEQFF

V gene: TRBV28
J gene: TRBJ2-7
CDR3 protein: CASTRDTSYEQYF

V gene: TRBV6-5
J gene: TRBJ1-5
CDR3 protein: CASQGRSGNQPQHF

V gene: TRBV7-3
J gene: TRBJ2-1
CDR3 protein: CASSQGRGNMVF

V gene: TRBV5-1
J gene: TRBJ2-1
CDR3 protein: CASSLGAYNEQFF

V gene: TRBV14
J gene: TRBJ2-7
CDR3 protein: CASSLGLAGQFYEQYF

V gene: TRBV9
J gene: TRBJ1-4
CDR3 protein: CASTRTGNEGEKLFF

V gene: TRBV2
J gene: TRBJ2-1
CDR3 protein: CASSETADEQFF

V gene: TRBV7-9
J gene: TRBJ1-2
CDR3 protein: CASSLGKPYGYTF

V gene: TRBV11-3
J gene: TRBJ2-1
CDR3 protein: CASSLPWDGRGGYNEQFF

V gene: TRBV10-3
J gene: TRBJ1-5
CDR3 protein: CAISPGSQPQHF

V gene: TRBV9
J gene: TRBJ2-1
CDR3 protein: CASSVVEGTREFF